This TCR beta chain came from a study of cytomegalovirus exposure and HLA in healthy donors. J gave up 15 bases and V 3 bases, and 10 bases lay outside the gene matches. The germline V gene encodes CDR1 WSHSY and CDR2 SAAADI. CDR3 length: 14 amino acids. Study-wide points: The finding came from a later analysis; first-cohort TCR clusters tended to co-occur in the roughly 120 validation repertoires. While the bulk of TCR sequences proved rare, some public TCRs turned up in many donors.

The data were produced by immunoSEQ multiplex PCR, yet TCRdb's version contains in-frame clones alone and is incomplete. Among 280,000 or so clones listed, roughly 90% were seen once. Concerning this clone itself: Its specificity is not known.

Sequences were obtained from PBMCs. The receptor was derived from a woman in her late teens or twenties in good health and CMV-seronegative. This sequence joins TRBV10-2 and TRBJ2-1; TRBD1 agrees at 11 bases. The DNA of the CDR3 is TGCGCCAGCAGTGACTTAGGACAGGGGGCAGTTTTGTTCTTC. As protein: CASSDLGQGAVLFF.